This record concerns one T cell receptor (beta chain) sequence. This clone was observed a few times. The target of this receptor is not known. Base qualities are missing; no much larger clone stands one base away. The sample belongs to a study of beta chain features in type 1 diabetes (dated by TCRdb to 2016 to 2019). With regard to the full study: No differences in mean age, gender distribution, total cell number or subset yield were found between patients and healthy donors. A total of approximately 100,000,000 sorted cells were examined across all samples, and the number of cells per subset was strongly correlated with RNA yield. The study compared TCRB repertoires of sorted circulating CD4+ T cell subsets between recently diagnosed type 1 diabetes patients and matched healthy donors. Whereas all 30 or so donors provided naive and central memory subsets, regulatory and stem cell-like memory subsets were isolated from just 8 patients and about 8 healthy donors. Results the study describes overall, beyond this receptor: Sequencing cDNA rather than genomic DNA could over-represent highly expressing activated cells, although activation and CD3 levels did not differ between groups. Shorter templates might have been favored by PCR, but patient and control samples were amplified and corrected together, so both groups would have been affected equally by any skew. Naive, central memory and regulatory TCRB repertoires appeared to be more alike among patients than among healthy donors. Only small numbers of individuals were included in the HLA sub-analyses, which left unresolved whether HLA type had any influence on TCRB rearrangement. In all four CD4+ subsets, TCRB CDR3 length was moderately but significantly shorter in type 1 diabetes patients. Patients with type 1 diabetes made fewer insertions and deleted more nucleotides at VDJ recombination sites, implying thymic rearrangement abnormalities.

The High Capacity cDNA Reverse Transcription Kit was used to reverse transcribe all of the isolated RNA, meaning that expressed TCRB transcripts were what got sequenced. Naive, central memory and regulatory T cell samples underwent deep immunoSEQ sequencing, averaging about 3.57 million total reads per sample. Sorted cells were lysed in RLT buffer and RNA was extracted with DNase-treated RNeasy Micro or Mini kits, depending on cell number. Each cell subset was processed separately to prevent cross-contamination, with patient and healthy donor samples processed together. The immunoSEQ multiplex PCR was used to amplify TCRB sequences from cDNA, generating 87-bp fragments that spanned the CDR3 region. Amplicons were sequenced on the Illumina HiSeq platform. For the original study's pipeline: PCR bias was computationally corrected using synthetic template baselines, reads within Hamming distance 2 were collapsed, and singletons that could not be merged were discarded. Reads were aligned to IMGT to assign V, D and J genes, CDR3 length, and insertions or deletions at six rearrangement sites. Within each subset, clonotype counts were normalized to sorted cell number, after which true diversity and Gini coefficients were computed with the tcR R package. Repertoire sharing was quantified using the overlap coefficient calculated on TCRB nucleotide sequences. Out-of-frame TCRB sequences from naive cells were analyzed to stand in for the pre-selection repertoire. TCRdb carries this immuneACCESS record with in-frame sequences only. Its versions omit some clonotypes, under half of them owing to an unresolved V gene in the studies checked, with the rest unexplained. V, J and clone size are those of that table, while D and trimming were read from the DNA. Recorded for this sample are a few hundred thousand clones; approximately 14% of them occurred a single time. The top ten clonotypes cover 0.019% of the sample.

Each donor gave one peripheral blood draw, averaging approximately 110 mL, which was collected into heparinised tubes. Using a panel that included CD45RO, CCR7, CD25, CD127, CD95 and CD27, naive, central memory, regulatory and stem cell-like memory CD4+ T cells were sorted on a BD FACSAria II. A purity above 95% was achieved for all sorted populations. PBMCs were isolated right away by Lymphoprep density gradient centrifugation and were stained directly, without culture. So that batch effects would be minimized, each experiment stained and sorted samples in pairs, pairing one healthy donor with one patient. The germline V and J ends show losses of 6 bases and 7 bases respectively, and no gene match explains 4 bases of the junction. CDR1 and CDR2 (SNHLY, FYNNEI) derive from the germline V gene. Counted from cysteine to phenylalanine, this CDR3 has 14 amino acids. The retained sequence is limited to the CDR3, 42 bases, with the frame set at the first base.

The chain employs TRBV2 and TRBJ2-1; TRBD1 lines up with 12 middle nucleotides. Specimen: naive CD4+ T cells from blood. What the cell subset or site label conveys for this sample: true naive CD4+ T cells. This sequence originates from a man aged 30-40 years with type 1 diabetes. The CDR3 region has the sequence CASSGTGGRNEQFF. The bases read TGTGCCAGCAGCGGGACAGGGGGCCGGAATGAGCAGTTCTTC. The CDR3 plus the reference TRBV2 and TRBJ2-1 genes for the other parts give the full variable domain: EPEVTQTPSHQVTQMGQEVILRCVPISNHLYFYWYRQILGQKVEFLVSFYNNEISEKSEIFDDQFSVERPDGSNFTLKIRSTKLEDSAMYFCASSGTGGRNEQFFGPGTRLTVL.